The 22 T cell receptor beta chains reported below all come from one sample, sequenced in a study of blood T cell repertoires in COVID-19 (dated by TCRdb to about 2020). Libraries were made using the immunoSEQ multiplex PCR assay. TCRdb took this table from immuneACCESS and kept in-frame rearrangements with V and J called. Such tables lack part of the clones; where checked against another copy, unresolved V genes explain under half of the gap, and the rest is unexplained. The sample table shows over 140,000 clones, and 76% are seen once. The biggest ten clones account for 4.5% to 5% of the sample. Sequencing was carried out using peripheral blood. The receptor source for this set is a woman at least 80 years old with active or convalescent COVID-19.

The CDR3 DNA sequence: TGTGCCAGCAGCTCCGCTAGCGGGGGGGCCAGAGAGACCCAGTACTTC. Translated: CASSSASGGARETQYF. V gene TRBV11-1 combines with J gene TRBJ2-5; 12 bases line up with TRBD2. Germline CDR1 is SGHAT and CDR2 is FQDESV (reference sequence). The CDR3 runs to 16 residues. After removal of 4 bases from V and 4 bases from J, the junction contained 7 bases not matched to a gene.

The V call is TRBV6-2 or TRBV6-3, the J call TRBJ2-1; 7 nucleotides agree with TRBD1. Germline loops: CDR1 MNHEY, CDR2 SVGEGT. The CDR3 extends over 17 amino acids. Trimming removed 4 bases from V and 0 bases from J; junction bases left unmatched: 9. The CDR3 is CASSSLRQGSSYNEQFF. CDR3 in DNA: TGTGCCAGCAGTTCCCTCCGACAGGGCAGCTCCTACAATGAGCAGTTCTTC.

V is TRBV28 and J is TRBJ1-2; 8 bases are shared with TRBD1. There are 14 residues in the CDR3. J gave up 4 bases and V 3 bases, and 4 bases lay outside the gene matches. Germline assignment: CDR1 MDHEN and CDR2 SYDVKM. DNA for the CDR3: TGTGCCAGCAGTTTCAGGGGGCTCGGCTATGGCTACACCTTC. Protein product: CASSFRGLGYGYTF.

The V and J genes are TRBV7-2 and TRBJ1-1, with D uncertain. Per germline, CDR1 SGHTA and CDR2 FQGNSA. V was pared by 3 bases and J by 0 bases, with 11 bases between. This CDR3 region has 15 residues. The CDR3 reads CASSFNRYMNTEAFF. The CDR3 DNA follows: TGTGCCAGCAGCTTCAACAGATATATGAACACTGAAGCTTTCTTT. Together with reference TRBV7-2 and TRBJ1-1, the CDR3 gives the full variable domain: GAGVSQSPSNKVTEKGKDVELRCDPISGHTALYWYRQSLGQGLEFLIYFQGNSAPDKSGLPSDRFSAERTGGSVSTLTIQRTQQEDSAVYLCASSFNRYMNTEAFFGQGTRLTVV.

This rearrangement joins TRBV10-1 to TRBJ1-2; possibly TRBD1 for D (5 bases). V was pared by 11 bases and J by 0 bases, with 16 bases between. Per germline, CDR1 WNHNN and CDR2 SYGVQD (reference sequence). The CDR3 loop spans 14 amino acids. DNA of the CDR3: TGCGCCGCTACAGGTAGGCATTCTAACTATGGCTACACCTTC. This sequence encodes CAATGRHSNYGYTF.

The chain couples TRBV3-1 (or the pseudogene TRBV3-2) to TRBJ1-4; D may be TRBD1 (5 bases). V lost 4 bases to trimming and J lost 8 bases, with 17 bases between them. This CDR3 is 15 amino acids long. Germline V lookup: CDR1 LGHDT, CDR2 YNNKEL (reference sequence). The DNA for the CDR3 is TGTGCCAGCAGCCTCATAAGCGGGGGTATCGAAAAACTGTTTTTT. Protein: CASSLISGGIEKLFF.

This chain links TRBV3-1 (or the pseudogene TRBV3-2) with TRBJ2-2, with 8 bases that match TRBD1. The CDR3 has 17 residues. Germline V lookup: CDR1 LGHDT, CDR2 YNNKEL (reference sequence). J lost 4 bases, V lost 1 base, and 8 bases had no gene match. CDR3 DNA: TGTGCCAGCAGCCAAGCGGGTCAGGGGGCAGTCACCGGGGAGCTGTTTTTT. It translates to CASSQAGQGAVTGELFF.

This clone was seen at least ten times. The rearrangement joins TRBV30 to TRBJ2-1; 15 bases agree with TRBD2. Germline trimming cut 5 bases from V and 8 bases from J; bases unmatched to any gene: 4. The CDR3 extends over 14 amino acids. The germline gives CDR1 GTSNPN, CDR2 SVGIG (reference sequence). CDR3 residues: CAWAGLAGGDEQFF. CDR3 nucleotides: TGTGCCTGGGCCGGACTAGCGGGGGGGGATGAGCAGTTCTTC.

The genes are TRBV18 and TRBJ1-5, with D uncertain. Germline CDR1 KGHSH, CDR2 LQKENI. The V end lost 2 bases, the J end lost 0 bases, and 11 bases lay between the germline ends. The CDR3 contains 16 residues. CDR3 protein: CASSPGGVNSNQPQHF. The DNA of the CDR3 is TGTGCCAGCTCACCAGGCGGAGTCAATAGCAATCAGCCCCAGCATTTT.

The rearrangement joins TRBV30 to TRBJ2-6; TRBD1 aligns across 10 bases. Germline lookup yields CDR1 GTSNPN and CDR2 SVGIG (reference sequence). The V segment lost 2 bases and the J segment 0 bases; nucleotides outside the gene matches: 4. CDR3 length equals 17 residues. The CDR3 sequence is CAWSPRTGGSGANVLTF. DNA for the CDR3: TGTGCCTGGAGTCCTAGGACAGGGGGCTCTGGGGCCAACGTCCTGACTTTC.

CDR3 coding DNA: TGCGCCAGCAGCTTGACAGACTCTGGAAACACCATATATTTT. Translating gives CASSLTDSGNTIYF. The V call is TRBV5-1, the J call TRBJ1-3; D remains unclear. The CDR3 is 14 residues long. The V gene's germline CDR1 is SGHRS and CDR2 YFSETQ. V was pared by 1 base and J by 0 bases, with 5 bases between.

The V gene is TRBV6-5, the J gene TRBJ2-3, with D perhaps TRBD1 (5 bases). Germline V gene lookup returns CDR1 MNHEY and CDR2 SVGAGI. CDR3 length: 14 amino acids. The V and J ends lost 8 bases and 0 bases respectively, with 12 bases between them. CDR3 coding DNA: TGTGCCAGCTCAGGGTGGAGCAGCACAGATACGCAGTATTTT. Translation: CASSGWSSTDTQYF.

The chain recombines TRBV3-1 (or the pseudogene TRBV3-2) with TRBJ1-3, with D perhaps TRBD1 (6 bases). CDR3 length: 15 amino acids. Looked up from germline, CDR1 is LGHDT and CDR2 is YNNKEL (reference sequence). V lost 6 bases, J lost 2 bases, and 14 bases lay in between. CDR3 residues: CASSQQGSTGNTIYF. CDR3 sequence (DNA): TGTGCCAGCAGTCAACAGGGATCGACTGGAAACACCATATATTTT.

J is TRBJ2-7 and V is TRBV10-2, with TRBD2 matching 13 bases. The CDR3 runs to 15 residues. Trimming took 3 bases from V and 2 from J; bases not matched to a gene: 1. The V gene's germline CDR1 is WSHSY and CDR2 SAAADI. The CDR3 protein is CASSELAGGAYEQYF. In nucleotides, the CDR3 is TGCGCCAGCAGTGAACTAGCGGGGGGGGCCTACGAGCAGTACTTC.

The chain uses TRBV27 and TRBJ1-6, with D perhaps TRBD1 (5 bases). This CDR3 has 15 amino acids. CDR1 and CDR2 from the germline V gene are MNHEY and SMNVEV (reference sequence). V gave up 6 bases and J gave up 2 bases, with 11 bases separating them. For the CDR3, the DNA is TGTGCCAGCAGGCCAGGGTCGACCTATAATTCACCCCTCCACTTT. The encoded protein is CASRPGSTYNSPLHF.

This clone was counted a few times. The chain joins TRBV7-2 to TRBJ1-2; D is uncertain. The germline V gene has CDR1 SGHTA and CDR2 FQGNSA. The CDR3 has 15 residues. The V end was cut by 1 base, the J end by 4 bases, with 13 bases between. CDR3 nucleotides: TGTGCCAGCAGCTTAGGGGCAGGTAATCCCTATGGCTACACCTTC. Its protein is CASSLGAGNPYGYTF.

The rearrangement uses TRBV18 and TRBJ1-3, with D maybe TRBD1 (6 bases). The CDR3 consists of 15 residues. V was trimmed by 3 bases and J by 0 bases, leaving 9 bases between them. Germline V gene lookup returns CDR1 KGHSH and CDR2 LQKENI. CDR3 DNA sequence: TGTGCCAGCTCACCGGGACACCTCTCTGGAAACACCATATATTTT. Its protein is CASSPGHLSGNTIYF.

This chain joins TRBV28 and TRBJ1-3; no clear D gene. Trimming took 6 bases from V and 7 from J, leaving 10 bases between them. Germline lookup yields CDR1 MDHEN and CDR2 SYDVKM. The CDR3 sequence is 12 residues long. CDR3 bases: TGTGCCAGCAGGGGGAGGGCCAACACCATATATTTT. Translating gives CASRGRANTIYF.

Concerning this clone itself: At the DNA level, this CDR3 is encoded by other sequences in the same sample as well. The chain employs TRBV5-1 and TRBJ1-5; TRBD1 matches at 7 bases. The V gene end was trimmed by 4 bases and the J gene end by 0 bases; junction bases not matched to a gene: 4. This CDR3 is built from 15 residues. Germline CDR1 and CDR2: SGHRS and YFSETQ. The CDR3 nucleotides read TGCGCCAGCAGCCCGGGACAGAATAGCAATCAGCCCCAGCATTTT. Translating it yields CASSPGQNSNQPQHF.

The V gene is TRBV7-2, the J gene TRBJ2-7; the match to TRBD1 covers 7 bases. The CDR3 totals 14 residues. Trimming cost V 3 bases and J 0 bases; bases outside gene matches: 2. CDR1 and CDR2 (germline): SGHTA, FQGNSA. The CDR3 spells CASSFRGSSYEQYF. DNA of the CDR3: TGTGCCAGCAGCTTCAGGGGGTCCTCCTACGAGCAGTACTTC.

This clone showed up just a few times. The chain recombines TRBV6-1 with TRBJ1-4, with D possibly TRBD1 on 5 matching bases. Germline CDR1 MNHNS, CDR2 SASEGT. This CDR3 has 16 residues. Trimming left V 0 bases short and J 5 bases short, with 13 bases between. CDR3 amino acids: CASSEALAGTNEKLFF. The CDR3, as DNA: TGTGCCAGCAGTGAAGCGCTTGCGGGGACCAATGAAAAACTGTTTTTT.

V usage is TRBV4-3 and J usage is TRBJ1-4; D is undetermined. Germline CDR1 LGHNA, CDR2 YSLEER. The CDR3 totals 14 residues. Trimming left V 1 base short and J 5 bases short, with 8 bases between. The CDR3 DNA reads TGCGCCAGCAGCCAAGGTAGCCACAATGAAAAACTGTTTTTT. Protein: CASSQGSHNEKLFF.